Reported below is one T cell receptor (beta chain). This entry is derived from a study of blood T cell repertoires in COVID-19. For the study at large: Nucleic acid was either cDNA or gDNA, and it came from T cells, B-cell-depleted T cells, or PBMCs.

Germline CDR1 reads MNHEY; CDR2 reads SMNVEV (reference sequence). The CDR3 sequence is 14 residues long. With V trimmed by 4 bases and J by 5 bases, 5 bases remained unmatched. As originally analysed: Amplified reference gene primers provided the basis for estimating nucleated cell counts. The method was immunoSEQ multiplex PCR; TCRdb's version includes in-frame clones alone and lacks a portion of them. Clone size and V and J calls were adopted from that table, with D and trimming inferred from the DNA. Of approximately 200,000 clones detected, 86% appear once; the ten largest clones hold roughly 2.9%.

The sample taken for sequencing was peripheral blood. The V and J genes are TRBV27 and TRBJ2-7; 10 nucleotides line up with TRBD2. The TCR comes from a woman aged 25 to 39 with active or convalescent COVID-19. CDR3 DNA sequence: TGTGCCAGCAGTTCTTTAGCGGGAGGAAACGAGCAGTACTTC. Its protein product is CASSSLAGGNEQYF.